The 4 T cell receptor beta chains reported below all come from one sample, sequenced in a study of OX40 agonist ivuxolimab in advanced cancers. Using immunoSEQ multiplex PCR, the repertoire was profiled, and TCRdb retains in-frame clones only, with some absent. The table records roughly 60,000 clones, 75% to 90% of them present only once. Sequenced here: CD4+ or CD8+ T cells sorted from blood, sampled in a trial of the OX40 agonist ivuxolimab. These receptors originate from an adult with an advanced solid tumor such as melanoma, head and neck, liver or kidney cancer.

V gene TRBV30 combines with J gene TRBJ1-2, with 8 bases that match TRBD1. Trimming took 4 bases from V and 0 from J; bases not matched to a gene: 1. CDR3 length: 13 residues. Per the germline V gene, CDR1 is GTSNPN and CDR2 is SVGIG (reference sequence). The CDR3 DNA reads as TGTGCCTGGACAGGGGGCACTAACTATGGCTACACCTTC. This encodes CAWTGGTNYGYTF.

This chain links TRBV5-5 with TRBJ2-5; 8 bases are a match to TRBD1. Germline CDR1 and CDR2: SGHKS and YYEKEE (reference sequence). CDR3 size: 11 residues. With 9 bases clipped from V and 5 bases from J, the junction kept 3 bases outside the gene matches. CDR3 bases: TGTGCCACAGGGGGCGCGGAGACCCAGTACTTC. It translates to CATGGAETQYF.

The V and J genes are TRBV9 and TRBJ2-1; D perhaps matches TRBD1 (5 bases). The CDR3 sequence is 15 residues long. Germline V gives CDR1 SGDLS, CDR2 YYNGEE. V was cut by 0 bases and J by 3 bases, with 10 bases left in between. The CDR3, as DNA: TGTGCCAGCAGCGTAGAGACAGCTCTCTACAATGAGCAGTTCTTC. Translated, it gives CASSVETALYNEQFF.

The chain employs TRBV25-1 and TRBJ1-1; no clear D. Germline V lookup: CDR1 MGHDK, CDR2 SYGVNS. The V end lost 1 base, the J end lost 4 bases, and 10 bases lay between the germline ends. This CDR3 is 14 amino acids long. The CDR3 loop reads CASSESWTTTEAFF. The CDR3 region has the DNA TGTGCCAGCAGTGAATCTTGGACGACCACTGAAGCTTTCTTT.